These T cell receptor beta chains were read from a single sample in a study of early T cells in non-severe SARS-CoV-2 infection. TCRdb re-analysed the 5' RACE reads in MiXCR, keeping a single row per CDR3 protein. The top ten hold more than 10% of the sample, which has fewer than 85,000 distinct CDR3 sequences, about 10% seen once. The sample in question was whole blood, obtained at baseline. These TCRs come from an adult who was a healthcare worker with PCR-confirmed SARS-CoV-2 infection or an uninfected control (not recorded which). CDR3s include the opening cysteine and the closing phenylalanine or tryptophan. Fields, in order: clone size, V gene, J gene, D gene, CDR3 DNA, CDR3 protein. A D gene is named only where the DNA matches it firmly. Clone size appears in some rows only: once, few, many, or a class for an expanded clone.

many	TRBV10-1	TRBJ1-1	TRBD1	TGCGCCAGCAGTGTTGAAGGGGGCGTCGCTGAAGCTTTCTTT	CASSVEGGVAEAFF
many	TRBV7-2	TRBJ1-1	.	TGTGCCAGCAGCTTGGACCCGCTCCCGAACACTGAAGCTTTCTTT	CASSLDPLPNTEAFF
.	TRBV7-9	TRBJ1-4	.	TGTGCCAGCAGCTTACGGCAGGGGAAGGAAAAACTGTTTTTT	CASSLRQGKEKLFF
.	TRBV6-2/TRBV6-3	TRBJ2-3	.	TGTGCCAGCAGTTACCCCCGCCGGGCGATGCCAGATACGCAGTATTTT	CASSYPRRAMPDTQYF
few	TRBV11-3	TRBJ1-1	.	TGTGCCAGCAGCTTAGGCCGGGGGGCCAACACTGAAGCTTTCTTT	CASSLGRGANTEAFF
many	TRBV12-3/TRBV12-4	TRBJ1-1	.	TGTGCCAGCAGCATGATACAGGGGAACACTGAAGCTTTCTTT	CASSMIQGNTEAFF
.	TRBV11-2	TRBJ1-5	.	TGTGCCAGCAGCTTAGAGGCAGGGCGGCCCCAGCATTTT	CASSLEAGRPQHF
.	TRBV28	TRBJ2-7	TRBD1	TGTGCCAGCACCCCCGGGACAGGGCACTACGAGCAGTACTTC	CASTPGTGHYEQYF
.	TRBV6-2/TRBV6-3	TRBJ2-1	.	TGTGCCAGCAGTTACGGTGGATCGGCAGCGATTAATGAGCAGTTCTTC	CASSYGGSAAINEQFF
.	TRBV7-9	TRBJ1-4	.	TGTGCCAGCAGCTTCGGGCAGGCTAATGAAAAACTGTTTTTT	CASSFGQANEKLFF
.	TRBV9	TRBJ2-3	.	TGTGCCAGCAGCGTACGCACCGCCCTCGGTACAGATACGCAGTATTTT	CASSVRTALGTDTQYF
.	TRBV15	TRBJ2-3	TRBD1	TGTGCCACCAGCAGGACAGGGGGCTTAGATACGCAGTATTTT	CATSRTGGLDTQYF
.	TRBV10-3	TRBJ2-5	.	TGTGCCATCGGGGTCCAAGAGACCCAGTACTTC	CAIGVQETQYF
once	TRBV29-1	TRBJ1-2	.	TGCAGCGTTGGGCGAGCAGGGAGTTTGGGCTATGGCTACACCTTC	CSVGRAGSLGYGYTF
medium-sized	TRBV7-6	TRBJ2-1	.	TGTGCCAGCAGCCTGGCAAGTTCTGGCAATGAGCAGTTCTTC	CASSLASSGNEQFF
many	TRBV4-3	TRBJ1-2	.	TGCGCCAGCAGCCAAGATCTAACGGCCTATGGCTACACCTTC	CASSQDLTAYGYTF
many	TRBV19	TRBJ2-1	TRBD2	TGTGCCAGTAGTCTCGGACTAGCGGGGTACAATGAGCAGTTCTTC	CASSLGLAGYNEQFF
.	TRBV7-6	TRBJ2-3	TRBD1	TGTGCCAGCAGCTTTCTTAGGGGGCGCACAGATACGCAGTATTTT	CASSFLRGRTDTQYF
.	TRBV12-5	TRBJ1-6	.	TGTGCTAGTGGCCACCCATCTAGCTCCTATAATTCACCCCTCCACTTT	CASGHPSSSYNSPLHF
.	TRBV18	TRBJ1-1	.	TGTGCCAGCTCACCATATCGGGGAGGGATGACTGAAGCTTTCTTT	CASSPYRGGMTEAFF
.	TRBV7-2	TRBJ2-1	TRBD2	TGTGCCAGCAGCTTACAGCGGGGGGGTTACAATGAGCAGTTCTTC	CASSLQRGGYNEQFF
many	TRBV12-3/TRBV12-4	TRBJ2-7	.	TGTGCCAGCAGTTTAGGGGCAGGGGGGCCCTACGAGCAGTACTTC	CASSLGAGGPYEQYF
few	TRBV29-1	TRBJ1-1	.	TGCAGCGTTGATACTGAAGCTTTCTTT	CSVDTEAFF
.	TRBV12-3/TRBV12-4	TRBJ2-2	TRBD1	TGTGAGACTAGGGACAGGGTAGTTTCGTGGACCGGGGAGCTGTTTTTT	CETRDRVVSWTGELFF
few	TRBV13	TRBJ1-1	TRBD1	TGTGCCAGCAGCCAGAAGGGACAGATCATGAACACTGAAGCTTTCTTT	CASSQKGQIMNTEAFF
.	TRBV15	TRBJ2-3	TRBD1	TGTGCCACCAGCAGAGAGGGACAGGGCACAGATACGCAGTATTTT	CATSREGQGTDTQYF
many	TRBV7-2	TRBJ2-5	.	TGTGCCAGCTCCGGTCCCGGTGTGGAGGAGACCCAGTACTTC	CASSGPGVEETQYF
many	TRBV29-1	TRBJ2-5	TRBD2	TGCAGCGTCGCCCTAGCGGGGATGAGGGAGACCCAGTACTTC	CSVALAGMRETQYF
few	TRBV6-5	TRBJ1-5	TRBD1	TGTGCCAGCAGTTACAGACAGGGTCTAGGTCAGCCCCAGCATTTT	CASSYRQGLGQPQHF
.	TRBV7-3	TRBJ2-7	TRBD1	TGTGCCAGCAGCCCGACAGGGGGAGGCTACGAGCAGTACTTC	CASSPTGGGYEQYF
many	TRBV6-2/TRBV6-3	TRBJ2-1	.	TGTGCCAGCAGTTGGGGGACCTACAATGAGCAGTTCTTC	CASSWGTYNEQFF
few	TRBV11-2	TRBJ2-1	.	TGTGCCAGCAGCCTCACGGGGAATGAGCAGTTCTTC	CASSLTGNEQFF
few	TRBV11-3	TRBJ2-1	TRBD2	TGTGCCAGCAGCTCCTCTGGACTAGCGGGCAATGAGCAGTTCTTC	CASSSSGLAGNEQFF
.	TRBV5-6	TRBJ2-3	.	TGTGCCAGCAGCTTGGACTACCATACGAAGGGGACAGATACGCAGTATTTT	CASSLDYHTKGTDTQYF
.	TRBV5-1	TRBJ1-3	.	TGCGCCAGCAGCATGGACAGCCGTTTTAACACCATATATTTT	CASSMDSRFNTIYF
.	TRBV5-4	TRBJ2-2	.	TGTGCCAGCAGCTCCGTCAGGACCGCCGGGGAGCTGTTTTTT	CASSSVRTAGELFF
few	TRBV12-3/TRBV12-4	TRBJ2-5	TRBD1	TGTGCCAGCAGACTTGGACAGGGGAAAGGAGAGACCCAGTACTTC	CASRLGQGKGETQYF
few	TRBV29-1	TRBJ1-2	TRBD1	TGCAGCGTTGTTGCACAGGGGGCCTATGGCTACACCTTC	CSVVAQGAYGYTF
many	TRBV11-2	TRBJ2-3	.	TGTGCCAGCAGCTTAGATCGGAACACAGATACGCAGTATTTT	CASSLDRNTDTQYF
.	TRBV27	TRBJ2-7	.	TGTGCCAGCAGTTTTGCCGGGACCTACGAGCAGTACTTC	CASSFAGTYEQYF
few	TRBV12-3/TRBV12-4	TRBJ2-7	.	TGTGCCAGCACCAGGACAGAGGTGTCCTACGAGCAGTACTTC	CASTRTEVSYEQYF
.	TRBV6-5	TRBJ2-7	.	TGTGCCAGCAGTTACGCGGCTCGGGAGAACGAGCAGTACTTC	CASSYAARENEQYF
few	TRBV4-3	TRBJ2-3	.	TGCGCCAGCAGCCAAGAGCTGGCCCCGGGAACAGATACGCAGTATTTT	CASSQELAPGTDTQYF
few	TRBV7-2	TRBJ1-4	TRBD1	TGTGCCAGCAGCTTCTACAGGGGCCATGAAAAACTGTTTTTT	CASSFYRGHEKLFF
few	TRBV20-1	TRBJ2-3	.	TGCAGTGTACAACAGGACCACACAGATACGCAGTATTTT	CSVQQDHTDTQYF
few	TRBV5-6	TRBJ2-3	TRBD1	TGTGCCAGCAGCATCTACAGGGGGTCCGGTTTCACAGATACGCAGTATTTT	CASSIYRGSGFTDTQYF
.	TRBV6-1	TRBJ1-3	TRBD1	TGTGCCAGCAGTGAAGCCGGGACAGGGGCTGGAAACACCATATATTTT	CASSEAGTGAGNTIYF
.	TRBV11-1	TRBJ2-3	.	TGTGCCAGCAGCTTACAGGGAGGCGGACCCCAGTATTTT	CASSLQGGGPQYF
.	TRBV10-3	TRBJ2-7	.	TGTGCCATCAGTGAATCCGGACGCGCCTACGAGCAGTACTTC	CAISESGRAYEQYF